Described below is a single T cell receptor beta chain sequence and its context. The table lists this clonotype with many counts. There is no known antigen for this receptor. Nothing much larger sits one base from this clone, and base qualities are not available. This sample was taken from a study of T cells in Graves' hyperthyroidism and ophthalmopathy (dated by TCRdb to the late 2010s). About the study as a whole: Peripheral blood samples were taken at the time of initial diagnosis, prior to any treatment. To identify distinguishing TCR V-J signatures, a discovery cohort of some 99 patients was used, comprising 43 with Graves' ophthalmopathy and approximately 57 with stable Graves' hyperthyroidism. Prospective prediction of ophthalmopathy was tested in an independent validation cohort of 18 to 20 hyperthyroidism patients and some 17 patients who later progressed to ophthalmopathy. For training and testing, the roughly 97 patients in the discovery cohort were randomly divided in a 7:3 ratio. The study also compared thyroid tissue and blood T-cell repertoires from 6 or 7 Graves' hyperthyroidism patients. Once sampling was done, hyperthyroidism patients were given methimazole at a starting dose of 30 mg daily, whereas ophthalmopathy patients were given high-dose intravenous methylprednisolone. The paper reports TCR Vbeta CDR3 sequencing of fewer than 150 peripheral blood samples: fewer than 50 ophthalmopathy, under 80 hyperthyroidism and around 17 progressor patients. Beyond this particular receptor, the publication reports: A 13 V-J signature model separated ophthalmopathy from stable hyperthyroidism, with approximately 87% sensitivity and just under 84% specificity in cross-validation and 80%/75% in testing. Sample size was not statistically predetermined, and blinding of investigators to group allocation was not performed. Most expanded thyroid clonotypes (frequency above 0.001) were also detected in blood, suggesting blood repertoires may reflect thyroid immune responses. In validation, the model predicted progression to ophthalmopathy a median of roughly 6.1 months before onset, with around 70% sensitivity and nearly 75% specificity.

The CDR3 spans 17 residues, from the cysteine through the phenylalanine. Of the read, only the CDR3 DNA is kept; its 51 bases are in frame from base 1. Taken from the germline V gene, the CDR1 and CDR2 loops are MNHEY and SVGAGI. Unmatched junction bases come to 14, with V trimmed by 7 bases and J by 2 bases. The TCR beta CDR3 regions were amplified from RNA transcripts. The first round of RT-PCR for the TCR CDR3 was performed with the HTBI primer set and the Qiagen OneStep RT-PCR kit. The libraries were constructed in a second round of multiplex PCR and then size-selected and purified. Sequencing of the libraries was done on an Illumina HiSeq2000 using paired-end 100 bp reads. From the authors' description of their analysis: SOAPnuke was used to process the raw data, removing reads that contained adapters or uncalled bases, had a mean Phred below 15, or lacked an exact match to the constant primer or identifier. COPE v1.2.5 was used to merge high-quality paired reads, and clonotypes were defined as unique nucleotide sequences. MiTCR v1.1 was used to align clonotypes to the IMGT TRBV, TRBD and TRBJ reference segments. Only V-J combinations with frequency above 0.0001, covering 99% to 99.2% of repertoires, were analysed. The TCS score was defined as F50 (clonal expansion) divided by E x V (chaos), with BLOSUM62-based TCRdist calculated between CDR3 peptides within each V-J. Welch's t-statistics and random forest reduced roughly 540 V-J features to around 14, which were used in a naive Bayes classifier (R e1071). Using fastp at Q25 and MiXCR, TCRdb reprocessed the public reads and kept productive beta chains. Duplicate CDR3 protein sequences are folded into a single record with the most common DNA and genes. TCRdb, rather than the study authors, made the V and J calls. The table for this sample lists over 250,000 distinct CDR3 sequences; less than 30% of them were counted only once. In total, the top ten clones hold about a quarter of the sample.

Hyperthyroidism patients were newly diagnosed, with disease duration under 2 months, and aged 18 to 65 years. Exclusion was applied to patients with uncontrolled infections, other autoimmune diseases, pregnancy or lactation. Clinical symptoms, serum thyroxine and TRAb, thyroid ultrasound, and orbital computed tomography formed the basis for the diagnoses. Blood from progressor patients was drawn when they were first diagnosed with hyperthyroidism, before any ophthalmopathy symptoms appeared. Ficoll-Paque density gradient centrifugation was used to isolate PBMCs from under 11 ml of fresh peripheral blood. Progressor patients were initially diagnosed with Graves' hyperthyroidism and developed ophthalmopathy during follow-up. Total RNA was extracted with Trizol reagent, and quality was checked on an Agilent 2100 Bioanalyzer.

The chain employs TRBV6-5 and TRBJ2-3; TRBD2 aligns with 8 central bases. What was sequenced was blood. The sequence was obtained from a man between 40 and 49 years old with Graves' hyperthyroidism that later progressed to Graves' ophthalmopathy. The encoded CDR3 is CASMLRGRIPNTDTQYF. The DNA sequence is given as TGTGCCAGCATGCTTCGCGGGAGGATCCCTAACACAGATACGCAGTATTTT.